The rows below give T cell receptor beta chains drawn from one sample of a study of cytomegalovirus exposure and HLA in healthy donors. Sequencing was performed with immunoSEQ multiplex PCR; in TCRdb, only in-frame clones are kept and a portion is missing. The data show around 120,000 clones, roughly 15% seen once. Sequences were obtained from PBMCs. The receptor set was obtained from a woman aged 18-30 years in good health and CMV-seronegative. Each CDR3 is given without its conserved first and last residue. Each record gives: J gene, V gene, CDR3 protein.

TRBJ2-3 | TRBV5-1 | ASSMDVSRDTQY
TRBJ2-7 | TRBV7-9 | ASSLAGTYEQY
TRBJ2-5 | TRBV7-2 | ASRGVGVETQY
TRBJ2-5 | TRBV2 | ASSENGRAGETQY
TRBJ2-1 | TRBV25-1 | ASGRAGEDEQF
TRBJ2-7 | TRBV5-1 | ASSFSPGSYEQY
TRBJ1-4 | TRBV10-1 | ASSDSLEKLF
TRBJ1-6 | TRBV11-2 | ASSFKRGLSSYNSPLH
TRBJ2-3 | TRBV2 | ASGEGVDTQY
TRBJ1-2 | TRBV19 | ASSISAGKGYT
TRBJ1-1 | TRBV29-1 | SVDGTVVTEAF
TRBJ1-2 | TRBV2 | ASSERGQGLNYGYT
TRBJ2-1 | TRBV10-3 | AISEGAGGVYEQF
TRBJ1-1 | TRBV28 | ASSSPGGRPGGAF
TRBJ2-1 | TRBV30 | AWNDRDRVYNEQF
TRBJ1-5 | TRBV29-1 | SVEDPDQPQH
TRBJ1-2 | TRBV9 | ASSPRDKANYGYT
TRBJ2-1 | TRBV2 | ASTPGTSGRNEQF
TRBJ2-1 | TRBV18 | ASSPPLASPGDEQF
TRBJ1-3 | TRBV2 | ASSRTPKASGNTIY
TRBJ1-2 | TRBV19 | ASSPTGAGSAYGYT
TRBJ1-1 | TRBV30 | AWRNSPNTEAF
TRBJ1-4 | TRBV30 | AWQGGGDEKLF
TRBJ2-7 | TRBV28 | ASSVSTGYLKSYEQY
TRBJ1-3 | TRBV6-1 | ASSEAGGSSGNTIY
TRBJ1-2 | TRBV4-3 | ASSQGATRTYGYT
TRBJ2-1 | TRBV7-9 | ASSVSGRAENEQF
TRBJ2-7 | TRBV7-6 | ASSLRQGISSYEQY
TRBJ1-2 | TRBV11-2 | ASSLGPTPYGGYT
TRBJ2-2 | TRBV4-1 | ASSRASGNTGELF
TRBJ2-5 | TRBV5-1 | ASSLVARRDRIETQY
TRBJ2-1 | TRBV19 | ASSIQGAHNEQF
TRBJ2-3 | TRBV10-3 | ATGGTEDTQY
TRBJ2-3 | TRBV6-1 | ASSEEIAGSGTDTQY
TRBJ1-1 | TRBV5-8 | ASSLRGYAEAF
TRBJ2-7 | TRBV10-3 | AISESVGQGIGYEQY
TRBJ2-2 | TRBV4-3 | ASSPLTGGAVTGELF
TRBJ2-1 | TRBV5-1 | ASSLGPRSGRANNEQF
TRBJ1-1 | TRBV6-5 | ASSYGRDTEAF
TRBJ2-7 | TRBV27 | ASSFEPDTPEQY
TRBJ1-5 | TRBV4-1 | ASSQGWGESQPQH
TRBJ1-5 | TRBV2 | ASSRVAGGIGNQPQH
TRBJ1-1 | TRBV5-4 | ASRPHLGDTEAF
TRBJ2-7 | TRBV29-1 | SVERAGYEQY